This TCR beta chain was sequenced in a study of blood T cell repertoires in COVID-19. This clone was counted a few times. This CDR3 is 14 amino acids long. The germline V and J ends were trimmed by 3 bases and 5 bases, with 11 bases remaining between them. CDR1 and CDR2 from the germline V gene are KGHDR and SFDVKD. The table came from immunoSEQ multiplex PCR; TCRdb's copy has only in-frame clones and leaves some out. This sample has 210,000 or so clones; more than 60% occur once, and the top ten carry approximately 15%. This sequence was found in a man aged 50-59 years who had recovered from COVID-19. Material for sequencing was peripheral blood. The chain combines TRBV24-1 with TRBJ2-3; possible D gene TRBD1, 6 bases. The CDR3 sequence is CATSDSQGRDTQYF. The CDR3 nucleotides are TGTGCCACCAGTGATAGCCAGGGGCGAGATACGCAGTATTTT.